This T cell receptor (beta chain) was captured in a study of early T cells in non-severe SARS-CoV-2 infection. Study context: Sequencing targeted bulk RNA from unsorted whole blood, leaving chains unpaired.

This clonotype was counted only a few times. Its specificity is unknown. Unique molecular identifiers were attached to individual cDNA molecules. Each CDR3 protein is one row after TCRdb ran MiXCR on the 5' RACE reads. The repertoire holds 35,000 to 50,000 distinct CDR3 sequences, roughly 23% seen once, with approximately 4.4% in the top ten. Per the germline V gene, CDR1 is DFQATT and CDR2 is SNEGSKA (reference sequence). This CDR3 is built from 13 residues. V was clipped by 6 bases and J by 5 bases; unmatched bases: 9. Study observations and caveats: Anti-spike CD8 specificities were favored by VDJdb matching, whose results missed private and CD4 specificities.

The input for sequencing was whole blood, taken at baseline. The rearrangement joins TRBV20-1 to TRBJ1-2; TRBD1 matches 7 bases. The TCR was taken from an adult who was a healthcare worker with PCR-confirmed SARS-CoV-2 infection or an uninfected control (not recorded which). This CDR3 is CSAPPPGGYGYTF. CDR3 nucleotide sequence: TGCAGTGCGCCACCCCCAGGGGGATATGGCTACACCTTC.